A single sample gave rise to the 9 T cell receptor beta chains below, sequenced in a study of OX40 agonist ivuxolimab in advanced cancers. Clones were sequenced by immunoSEQ multiplex PCR, and TCRdb holds only the in-frame ones, with some missing. The sample shows approximately 47,000 clones, roughly 86% of them seen only once. The source material was CD4+ or CD8+ T cells sorted from blood, sampled in a trial of the OX40 agonist ivuxolimab. The receptors here all came from an adult with an advanced solid tumor such as melanoma, head and neck, liver or kidney cancer.

This chain links TRBV4-3 with TRBJ1-5; D gene unclear. V dropped 0 bases and J dropped 7 bases, with 7 bases sitting between them. Looked up from germline, CDR1 is LGHNA and CDR2 is YSLEER. This CDR3 is 13 amino acids long. The CDR3 coding sequence is TGCGCCAGCAGCCAAGATAGGCAGCAGCCCCAGCATTTT. Translating it yields CASSQDRQQPQHF.

The chain recombines TRBV20-1 with TRBJ2-7; possibly TRBD2 for D (5 bases). This CDR3 comprises 11 residues. Trimming removed 2 bases from V and 5 bases from J, with 7 bases in between. Germline V lookup: CDR1 DFQATT, CDR2 SNEGSKA (reference sequence). The CDR3 DNA is TGCAGTGCTAGACCGCGGGACGAGCAGTACTTC. Translated, it gives CSARPRDEQYF.

The J gene is TRBJ2-1, the V gene TRBV5-1, with 8 positions matching TRBD2. This CDR3 has 16 residues. V was pared by 0 bases and J by 7 bases, with 9 bases of the junction left unmatched. Germline V lookup: CDR1 SGHRS, CDR2 YFSETQ. In DNA, the CDR3 is TGCGCCAGCAGCTTGGGGACTAGCTCCTTTGCGAATGAGCAGTTCTTC. This encodes CASSLGTSSFANEQFF.

This clone has a single count. The chain combines TRBV14 with TRBJ2-5, with D perhaps given as TRBD1 or TRBD2 (5 bases each). From germline, CDR1 is SGHDN and CDR2 FVKESK. V was pared by 4 bases and J by 4 bases, with 25 bases between. There are 18 residues in the CDR3. CDR3 nucleotide sequence: TGTGCCAGCAGCCGAGAGATCTCTTGGACAAGGGCGGGAGAGACCCAGTACTTC. Protein product: CASSREISWTRAGETQYF.

The V gene is TRBV10-3, the J gene TRBJ1-3, with D perhaps TRBD1 (5 bases). Trimming pared 2 bases from V and 4 bases from J, leaving 9 bases between. Germline CDR1 is ENHRY and CDR2 is SYGVKD. CDR3 size: 14 residues. Written as DNA, the CDR3 is TGTGCCATCAGTGAGGGAGGGGTCGGAAACACCATATATTTT. It specifies CAISEGGVGNTIYF.

The J gene is TRBJ2-1, the V gene TRBV13; possible D gene TRBD2, 6 bases. Trimming took off 5 bases at V and 1 base at J, with 12 bases between the two ends. Germline lookup yields CDR1 PRHDT and CDR2 FYEKMQ (reference sequence). The length of the CDR3 is 15 residues. DNA of the CDR3: TGTGCCAGCAGCCCCTTGGCGGGGTCCTACAATGAGCAGTTCTTC. Residues: CASSPLAGSYNEQFF. Full variable domain (rest looked up from reference TRBV13 and TRBJ2-1): AAGVIQSPRHLIKEKRETATLKCYPIPRHDTVYWYQQGPGQDPQFLISFYEKMQSDKGSIPDRFSAQQFSDYHSELNMSSLELGDSALYFCASSPLAGSYNEQFFGPGTRLTVL.

The chain uses TRBV4-2 and TRBJ2-3; D is unclear. CDR1 is LGHNA and CDR2 is YNFKEQ in the germline V gene. This CDR3 has 12 amino acids. Trimming stripped 3 bases from V and 6 bases from J, with 7 bases between. The CDR3 protein is CASSQTQDTQYF. The CDR3 coding sequence is TGTGCCAGCAGCCAGACGCAGGATACGCAGTATTTT.

The CDR3, as DNA: TGTGCCAGCAGTGTTGATGGCGGGAGGTATTGGACCGGGGAGCTGTTTTTT. It translates to CASSVDGGRYWTGELFF. This chain joins TRBV2 and TRBJ2-2; 8 positions match TRBD2. The CDR3 contains 17 residues. The trim removed 4 bases at V and 5 bases at J, leaving 12 bases unmatched. Germline V CDR1 and CDR2: SNHLY, FYNNEI.

The CDR3 sequence is CAWSAGTQETQYF. CDR3 bases: TGTGCCTGGAGTGCAGGGACCCAAGAGACCCAGTACTTC. This chain uses TRBV30 with TRBJ2-5; the D gene could be TRBD1 or TRBD2 (5 bases each). This CDR3 contains 13 residues. V was shortened by 1 base and J by 1 base, with 7 bases between the two germline ends. Per germline, CDR1 GTSNPN and CDR2 SVGIG (reference sequence).